A single sample is the source of the 17 T cell receptor beta chains below, sequenced in a study of blood T cell repertoires in COVID-19. Method: immunoSEQ multiplex PCR; TCRdb's copy keeps in-frame clones and lacks some. This table holds hundreds of thousands of clones, around 91% found once. Sample: PBMCs or T cells enriched from blood (not recorded which). The receptors derive from a man aged 25 to 45 who had recovered from COVID-19.

The chain couples TRBV19 to TRBJ2-2, with 9 bases lining up with TRBD2. Germline V gene lookup returns CDR1 LNHDA and CDR2 SQIVND (reference sequence). The V gene end was trimmed by 6 bases and the J gene end by 6 bases; junction bases not matched to a gene: 8. There are 15 residues in the CDR3. This chain's CDR3 is CASRVSGSVAGELFF. The CDR3 bases are TGTGCCAGTAGGGTTAGCGGGAGTGTAGCCGGGGAGCTGTTTTTT.

The chain links TRBV10-3 to TRBJ2-1; 10 bases are a match to TRBD1. Germline CDR1 ENHRY, CDR2 SYGVKD. The CDR3 is 13 residues long. Unmatched junction bases numbered 4, after V lost 6 bases and J lost 8 bases. The DNA for the CDR3 is TGTGCCATCAGCGACAGGGGGCAGGATGAGCAGTTCTTC. This sequence encodes CAISDRGQDEQFF.

The rearrangement uses TRBV20-1 and TRBJ1-2; 8 bases match TRBD1. Germline values: CDR1 DFQATT, CDR2 SNEGSKA (reference sequence). CDR3 length: 11 amino acids. DNA for the CDR3: TGCAATCCAGGGGGCGGGTATGGCTACACCTTC. This codes for CNPGGGYGYTF.

The chain joins TRBV28 to TRBJ1-2; 8 positions match TRBD1. This CDR3 has 15 residues. CDR1 MDHEN and CDR2 SYDVKM come from the germline V gene. Trimming at V came to 5 bases and at J to 7 bases, leaving 12 bases not matched to a gene. The CDR3 DNA reads as TGTGCCAGCAGTCCCGGGACAGGCCGGGTGGGTGGCTACACCTTC. It yields the protein CASSPGTGRVGGYTF.

The CDR3 sequence is CASGTSWSEAFF. In DNA form, the CDR3 reads TGTGCCAGTGGGACTTCATGGTCTGAAGCTTTCTTT. The chain recombines TRBV19 with TRBJ1-1; D possibly corresponds to TRBD1 (5 bases). This CDR3 comprises 12 residues. Per germline, CDR1 LNHDA and CDR2 SQIVND (reference sequence). V gave up 8 bases and J gave up 6 bases, with 13 bases separating them.

This sequence joins TRBV29-1 and TRBJ2-2; TRBD2 agrees at 8 bases. Germline V CDR1 and CDR2: SQVTM, ANQGSEA. The V segment lost 4 bases and the J segment 7 bases; nucleotides outside the gene matches: 8. The CDR3 sequence is 14 residues long. CDR3 loop: CSVVVGRADGELFF. Written as DNA, the CDR3 is TGCAGCGTTGTCGTCGGGAGGGCGGACGGGGAGCTGTTTTTT.

The V and J genes are TRBV19 and TRBJ2-2, with 8 bases identical to TRBD1. The CDR3 contains 15 residues. J was trimmed by 6 bases and V by 7 bases; bases with no gene match: 10. CDR1 is LNHDA, CDR2 SQIVND, per germline (reference sequence). CDR3 sequence: CASTSPQTGAGELFF. The DNA for the CDR3 is TGTGCCAGTACATCACCCCAGACAGGGGCCGGGGAGCTGTTTTTT.

V and J are TRBV6-1 and TRBJ2-3; maybe TRBD1 (5 bases). CDR3 size: 16 residues. CDR1 and CDR2 from the germline V gene are MNHNS and SASEGT. V dropped 2 bases and J dropped 4 bases, with 16 bases sitting between them. CDR3 protein: CASSEQTVGLADTQYF. CDR3 DNA sequence: TGTGCCAGCAGTGAACAGACAGTGGGGTTGGCAGATACGCAGTATTTT.

This clone was seen only once. V gene TRBV21-1 combines with J gene TRBJ2-7; TRBD2, the table's D call, lacks a check against the DNA. TRBV21-1 constitutes a pseudogene. CDR3 length: 15 amino acids. The CDR3 is CASSEWRKKIYEQYF. Here the CDR3 DNA reads TGTGCCAGCAGCGAGTGGAGAAAGAAGATTTACGAGCAGTACTTC.

On this clone itself: The sample carries other DNA sequences with the same CDR3. The J gene is TRBJ1-2, the V gene TRBV28, with D possibly matching TRBD1 (6 bases). Deletions cut 6 bases from V and 2 bases from J, with 7 bases between. Germline loops: CDR1 MDHEN, CDR2 SYDVKM. The CDR3 consists of 12 residues. The CDR3 DNA follows: TGTGCCAGCAGCACAGGGAACTATGGCTACACCTTC. It specifies CASSTGNYGYTF.

The chain uses TRBV9 and TRBJ2-7; TRBD1 matches 7 bases. V lost 3 bases and J lost 4; bases outside the gene matches: 10. Germline V gives CDR1 SGDLS, CDR2 YYNGEE. There are 15 residues in the CDR3. The CDR3 sequence is CASSASPGQKYEQYF. The DNA of the CDR3 is TGTGCCAGCAGCGCGTCACCGGGACAGAAGTACGAGCAGTACTTC.

The J gene is TRBJ1-2, the V gene TRBV7-8, with TRBD1 as a possible D gene (5 bases). The germline V gene encodes CDR1 SGHVS and CDR2 FQNEAQ. Trimming removed 5 bases at V and 6 bases at J, with 19 bases between. The length of the CDR3 is 15 residues. CDR3 DNA: TGTGCCAGCAGCCGAGCCCGGGAGGGGCCAGATGGCTACACCTTC. This sequence encodes CASSRAREGPDGYTF.

The gene calls are TRBV5-5 and TRBJ2-5; D is perhaps TRBD2 (6 bases). Trimming removed 4 bases from V and 1 base from J, with 20 bases in between. Germline loops: CDR1 SGHKS, CDR2 YYEKEE (reference sequence). The CDR3 is 17 residues long. CDR3 bases: TGTGCCAGCAGCCCCCTCGGGGGAAGTCGGGCCCAAGAGACCCAGTACTTC. Its translation: CASSPLGGSRAQETQYF.

The chain carries TRBV10-3 and TRBJ1-1, with a possible D match to TRBD1 (5 bases). The V gene lost 11 bases and the J gene lost 1 base, with 14 bases spanning the gap. This CDR3 comprises 13 residues. The germline gives CDR1 ENHRY, CDR2 SYGVKD. The CDR3 spells CAAGRPENTEAFF. The CDR3 DNA follows: TGTGCCGCGGGACGACCTGAGAACACTGAAGCTTTCTTT.

The V gene is TRBV2, the J gene TRBJ2-3; 12 bases map to TRBD2. The V gene's germline CDR1 is SNHLY and CDR2 FYNNEI. There are 14 residues in the CDR3. With 6 bases clipped from V and 10 bases from J, the junction kept 8 bases outside the gene matches. CDR3 in amino acids: CASSRLAGESPQYF. In nucleotides, the CDR3 is TGTGCCAGCAGCCGACTAGCGGGAGAGAGCCCGCAGTATTTT.

The chain joins TRBV9 to TRBJ2-2, with unresolved D. The CDR3 sequence is 16 residues long. With 0 bases removed from V and 0 bases from J, the gap between germline ends came to 9 bases. Germline values: CDR1 SGDLS, CDR2 YYNGEE. In DNA, the CDR3 is TGTGCCAGCAGCGTAGTAACAAACGCGAACACCGGGGAGCTGTTTTTT. Its translation is CASSVVTNANTGELFF. Together with reference TRBV9 and TRBJ2-2, the CDR3 gives the full variable domain: DSGVTQTPKHLITATGQRVTLRCSPRSGDLSVYWYQQSLDQGLQFLIQYYNGEERAKGNILERFSAQQFPDLHSELNLSSLELGDSALYFCASSVVTNANTGELFFGEGSRLTVL.

The V and J genes are TRBV11-2 and TRBJ2-7; 9 nucleotides agree with TRBD2. The ends lost 5 bases at V and 2 bases at J; junction bases unmatched: 7. The CDR3 extends over 15 amino acids. Germline CDR1 SGHAT, CDR2 FQNNGV. This CDR3 reads CASSPRLADTYEQYF. CDR3 coding DNA: TGTGCCAGCAGCCCCCGACTAGCGGATACCTACGAGCAGTACTTC.